This section outlines one T cell receptor (beta chain) sequence together with its context. The data were obtained in a study of T cell clones after liver transplantation. Only in-frame clones appear in the TCRdb table, and some are missing; sequencing was by immunoSEQ multiplex PCR. Of about 75,000 clones listed, 84% are singletons. The ends were cut back, 0 bases at V and 1 base at J, with 11 bases in the middle. CDR3 length: 16 residues. Germline values: CDR1 SGHDN, CDR2 FVKESK. Source: CD4+ T cells from blood, taken 48 to 50 months after liver transplant. The receptor's source is a human patient who received a liver transplant. A subset of T cells may come from the graft donor. The V gene is TRBV14, the J gene TRBJ2-3; no definite D call. CDR3 protein: CASSQELGIGTDTQYF. Written as DNA, the CDR3 is TGTGCCAGCAGCCAAGAGTTAGGGATCGGCACAGATACGCAGTATTTT.